These 18 T cell receptor beta chains were all obtained from the same sample, sequenced in a study of T cells in Graves' hyperthyroidism and ophthalmopathy. The CDR3 regions of TCR beta were amplified from RNA transcripts. Initially, a first-round RT-PCR of the TCR CDR3 employed the HTBI primer set. TCRdb itself ran the multiplex PCR reads through MiXCR, one entry per CDR3 protein. The sample lists approximately 370,000 distinct CDR3 sequences, approximately 18% occurring once. Sequences were obtained from blood. Source of these receptors: a woman in her twenties or thirties with Graves' hyperthyroidism that later progressed to Graves' ophthalmopathy.

This clonotype was picked up many times. The chain is built from TRBV7-9 and TRBJ2-5; no definite D call. Per germline, CDR1 SEHNR and CDR2 FQNEAQ (reference sequence). V lost 2 bases and J lost 1, with 20 bases in between. The CDR3 runs to 18 residues. CDR3 loop: CASSLSFRAIPTQETQYF. The CDR3 nucleotides are TGTGCCAGCAGCTTATCTTTTCGGGCCATACCAACCCAAGAGACCCAGTACTTC.

Written as DNA, the CDR3 is TGTGCCAGCAGTCCCCAGGGTCATGGCTACACCTTC. It codes for CASSPQGHGYTF. This sequence joins TRBV6-1 and TRBJ1-2; TRBD1 is a possible D gene (5 bases). CDR3 length: 12 residues. The germline V and J ends were trimmed by 5 bases and 6 bases, with 10 bases remaining between them. Germline V gene lookup returns CDR1 MNHNS and CDR2 SASEGT.

This clonotype was seen ten or more times. This CDR3 reads CASSLAGRRTEAFF. DNA for the CDR3: TGTGCCAGCAGCTTAGCAGGCCGAAGGACTGAAGCTTTCTTT. The rearrangement uses TRBV11-2 and TRBJ1-1; D call uncertain. This CDR3 has 14 amino acids. CDR1 SGHAT and CDR2 FQNNGV come from the germline V gene. The V end lost 1 base, the J end lost 5 bases, and 11 bases lay between the germline ends.

This clonotype was detected only a few times. The J gene is TRBJ2-6, the V gene TRBV10-3, with D possibly TRBD2 on 6 matching bases. V lost 6 bases to trimming and J lost 0 bases, with 12 bases between them. Per germline, CDR1 ENHRY and CDR2 SYGVKD. The CDR3 is 16 residues long. The CDR3 DNA reads as TGTGCCATCAGAATCGGGGGACTCTCTGGGGCCAACGTCCTGACTTTC. This codes for CAIRIGGLSGANVLTF.

This clonotype was seen more than once but under ten times. This sequence joins TRBV4-1 and TRBJ2-1; TRBD2 matches 12 bases. V shed 4 bases, J shed 7 bases, and the junction held 8 bases outside the gene matches. There are 16 residues in the CDR3. Germline CDR1 and CDR2: MGHRA and YSYEKL. The CDR3 spells CASSRGGLAGGNEQFF. Here the CDR3 DNA reads TGCGCCAGCAGCCGGGGGGGACTAGCGGGTGGAAATGAGCAGTTCTTC.

The CDR3 here is CASSQVSLSGNTIYF. DNA for the CDR3: TGTGCCAGCAGCCAAGTGTCCCTGAGCGGAAACACCATATATTTT. The rearrangement uses TRBV14 and TRBJ1-3; D gene unclear. This CDR3 is built from 15 residues. The V gene lost 1 base and the J gene lost 4 bases, with 11 bases spanning the gap. CDR1 is SGHDN, CDR2 FVKESK, per germline.

The chain links TRBV28 to TRBJ2-5, with 7 nucleotides matching TRBD1. Germline CDR1 MDHEN, CDR2 SYDVKM. The CDR3 contains 15 residues. V lost 6 bases, J lost 5 bases, and 12 bases stayed unmatched. The CDR3, as DNA: TGTGCCAGCAGCCCCACAGGGGTTCTCTTGGAGACCCAGTACTTC. Protein sequence: CASSPTGVLLETQYF. Complete variable domain (other parts from reference TRBV28 and TRBJ2-5): DVKVTQSSRYLVKRTGEKVFLECVQDMDHENMFWYRQDPGLGLRLIYFSYDVKMKEKGDIPEGYSVSREKKERFSLILESASTNQTSMYLCASSPTGVLLETQYFGPGTRLLVL.

This clonotype was detected ten times or more. The chain uses TRBV9 and TRBJ1-2; 9 nucleotides line up with TRBD1. V trimming: 0 bases; J trimming: 7 bases; junction bases outside the gene matches: 16. Germline V gene data show CDR1 as SGDLS and CDR2 as YYNGEE. The CDR3 length is 18 residues. DNA of the CDR3: TGTGCCAGCAGCGTAGGAGCGGGACAGGGTATCCGTCAAGGTGGCTACACCTTC. It is translated as CASSVGAGQGIRQGGYTF. Full variable domain (rest looked up from reference TRBV9 and TRBJ1-2): DSGVTQTPKHLITATGQRVTLRCSPRSGDLSVYWYQQSLDQGLQFLIQYYNGEERAKGNILERFSAQQFPDLHSELNLSSLELGDSALYFCASSVGAGQGIRQGGYTFGSGTRLTVV.

This chain uses TRBV4-1 with TRBJ2-2; TRBD2 agrees at 8 bases. The CDR3 is 16 residues long. Losses at the gene ends were 6 bases for V and 1 base for J; bases not matched to a gene: 7. The germline gives CDR1 MGHRA, CDR2 YSYEKL. CDR3: CASSPLSGRNTGELFF. The CDR3 nucleotides read TGCGCCAGCAGTCCACTCAGCGGGAGGAACACCGGGGAGCTGTTTTTT.

There are many counts of this clonotype. The chain is built from TRBV29-1 and TRBJ1-1; no reliable D call. The CDR3 is 13 residues long. V lost 2 bases to trimming and J lost 4 bases, with 11 bases between them. Germline lookup yields CDR1 SQVTM and CDR2 ANQGSEA. CDR3 DNA: TGCAGCGTTGAAAAGGGATCGGGCACTGAAGCTTTCTTT. It codes for CSVEKGSGTEAFF.

The table lists this clonotype with many counts. The chain couples TRBV10-1 to TRBJ1-1; D gene uncertain. This CDR3 has 12 residues. With 3 bases removed from V and 4 bases from J, the gap between germline ends came to 6 bases. Germline V CDR1 and CDR2: WNHNN, SYGVQD (reference sequence). The CDR3: CASSDRATEAFF. CDR3 nucleotide sequence: TGCGCCAGCAGTGACCGGGCCACTGAAGCTTTCTTT.

This clonotype was observed a few times. The chain joins TRBV18 to TRBJ2-7; D is unclear. V was clipped by 3 bases and J by 3 bases, with 15 bases between them. Looked up from germline, CDR1 is KGHSH and CDR2 is LQKENI. This CDR3 comprises 15 residues. CDR3 sequence reads: CASSPSTVPNYEQYF. The CDR3 nucleotides are TGTGCCAGCTCACCCTCGACTGTTCCCAACTACGAGCAGTACTTC.

CDR3 sequence reads: CASSGTGVPGNTIYF. CDR3 DNA sequence: TGTGCCAGTAGCGGTACAGGGGTACCTGGAAACACCATATATTTT. J is TRBJ1-3 and V is TRBV19; 7 nucleotides line up with TRBD1. CDR1 and CDR2 (germline): LNHDA, SQIVND (reference sequence). The CDR3 totals 15 residues. V lost 6 bases to trimming and J lost 2 bases; unmatched junction nucleotides: 7. The full variable domain, completed using reference TRBV19 and TRBJ1-3, is DGGITQSPKYLFRKEGQNVTLSCEQNLNHDAMYWYRQDPGQGLRLIYYSQIVNDFQKGDIAEGYSVSREKKESFPLTVTSAQKNPTAFYLCASSGTGVPGNTIYFGEGSWLTVV.

J is TRBJ1-4 and V is TRBV3-1; D is uncertain. The CDR3 contains 14 residues. V was trimmed by 8 bases and J by 5 bases, leaving 15 bases between them. Looked up from germline, CDR1 is LGHDT and CDR2 is YNNKEL (reference sequence). CDR3 sequence (DNA): TGTGCCAGCTCACCAATAGAGATGAATGAAAAACTGTTTTTT. It codes for CASSPIEMNEKLFF.

This clonotype has just a few counts. This CDR3 is CSALETLTYEQYF. CDR3 DNA sequence: TGCAGTGCTTTGGAGACACTTACCTACGAGCAGTACTTC. The chain links TRBV20-1 to TRBJ2-7; D gene unclear. The germline gives CDR1 DFQATT, CDR2 SNEGSKA (reference sequence). The CDR3 contains 13 residues. V lost 5 bases and J lost 2, with 13 bases in between.

This clonotype came up a few times. The rearrangement joins TRBV27 to TRBJ1-2, with D possibly being TRBD1 (6 bases). The length of the CDR3 is 12 residues. From germline, CDR1 is MNHEY and CDR2 SMNVEV (reference sequence). Trimming took 4 bases from V and 9 from J, leaving 12 bases between them. The CDR3 sequence: CASSSRDTSYTF. The CDR3 DNA reads as TGTGCCAGCAGTTCCCGGGACACTAGCTACACCTTC.

Ten or more counts support this clonotype. The chain is built from TRBV6-1 and TRBJ1-6; D uncertain. Germline V gene lookup returns CDR1 MNHNS and CDR2 SASEGT. Between the trimmed V and J ends, which lost 6 bases and 3 bases, there was a span of 15 bases. There are 16 residues in the CDR3. CDR3 region: CASSRDGSNYNSPLHF. DNA of the CDR3: TGTGCCAGCAGCCGCGACGGGTCAAACTATAATTCACCCCTCCACTTT.

This clonotype was picked up many times. The V and J genes are TRBV6-1 and TRBJ1-2; D possibly corresponds to TRBD1 (5 bases). Germline CDR1 reads MNHNS; CDR2 reads SASEGT. Trimming left V 4 bases short and J 8 bases short, with 14 bases between. The CDR3 has 13 residues. The CDR3 region has the DNA TGTGCCAGCAGTGTAATGTATGACAGAGGCTACACCTTC. Its protein product is CASSVMYDRGYTF.